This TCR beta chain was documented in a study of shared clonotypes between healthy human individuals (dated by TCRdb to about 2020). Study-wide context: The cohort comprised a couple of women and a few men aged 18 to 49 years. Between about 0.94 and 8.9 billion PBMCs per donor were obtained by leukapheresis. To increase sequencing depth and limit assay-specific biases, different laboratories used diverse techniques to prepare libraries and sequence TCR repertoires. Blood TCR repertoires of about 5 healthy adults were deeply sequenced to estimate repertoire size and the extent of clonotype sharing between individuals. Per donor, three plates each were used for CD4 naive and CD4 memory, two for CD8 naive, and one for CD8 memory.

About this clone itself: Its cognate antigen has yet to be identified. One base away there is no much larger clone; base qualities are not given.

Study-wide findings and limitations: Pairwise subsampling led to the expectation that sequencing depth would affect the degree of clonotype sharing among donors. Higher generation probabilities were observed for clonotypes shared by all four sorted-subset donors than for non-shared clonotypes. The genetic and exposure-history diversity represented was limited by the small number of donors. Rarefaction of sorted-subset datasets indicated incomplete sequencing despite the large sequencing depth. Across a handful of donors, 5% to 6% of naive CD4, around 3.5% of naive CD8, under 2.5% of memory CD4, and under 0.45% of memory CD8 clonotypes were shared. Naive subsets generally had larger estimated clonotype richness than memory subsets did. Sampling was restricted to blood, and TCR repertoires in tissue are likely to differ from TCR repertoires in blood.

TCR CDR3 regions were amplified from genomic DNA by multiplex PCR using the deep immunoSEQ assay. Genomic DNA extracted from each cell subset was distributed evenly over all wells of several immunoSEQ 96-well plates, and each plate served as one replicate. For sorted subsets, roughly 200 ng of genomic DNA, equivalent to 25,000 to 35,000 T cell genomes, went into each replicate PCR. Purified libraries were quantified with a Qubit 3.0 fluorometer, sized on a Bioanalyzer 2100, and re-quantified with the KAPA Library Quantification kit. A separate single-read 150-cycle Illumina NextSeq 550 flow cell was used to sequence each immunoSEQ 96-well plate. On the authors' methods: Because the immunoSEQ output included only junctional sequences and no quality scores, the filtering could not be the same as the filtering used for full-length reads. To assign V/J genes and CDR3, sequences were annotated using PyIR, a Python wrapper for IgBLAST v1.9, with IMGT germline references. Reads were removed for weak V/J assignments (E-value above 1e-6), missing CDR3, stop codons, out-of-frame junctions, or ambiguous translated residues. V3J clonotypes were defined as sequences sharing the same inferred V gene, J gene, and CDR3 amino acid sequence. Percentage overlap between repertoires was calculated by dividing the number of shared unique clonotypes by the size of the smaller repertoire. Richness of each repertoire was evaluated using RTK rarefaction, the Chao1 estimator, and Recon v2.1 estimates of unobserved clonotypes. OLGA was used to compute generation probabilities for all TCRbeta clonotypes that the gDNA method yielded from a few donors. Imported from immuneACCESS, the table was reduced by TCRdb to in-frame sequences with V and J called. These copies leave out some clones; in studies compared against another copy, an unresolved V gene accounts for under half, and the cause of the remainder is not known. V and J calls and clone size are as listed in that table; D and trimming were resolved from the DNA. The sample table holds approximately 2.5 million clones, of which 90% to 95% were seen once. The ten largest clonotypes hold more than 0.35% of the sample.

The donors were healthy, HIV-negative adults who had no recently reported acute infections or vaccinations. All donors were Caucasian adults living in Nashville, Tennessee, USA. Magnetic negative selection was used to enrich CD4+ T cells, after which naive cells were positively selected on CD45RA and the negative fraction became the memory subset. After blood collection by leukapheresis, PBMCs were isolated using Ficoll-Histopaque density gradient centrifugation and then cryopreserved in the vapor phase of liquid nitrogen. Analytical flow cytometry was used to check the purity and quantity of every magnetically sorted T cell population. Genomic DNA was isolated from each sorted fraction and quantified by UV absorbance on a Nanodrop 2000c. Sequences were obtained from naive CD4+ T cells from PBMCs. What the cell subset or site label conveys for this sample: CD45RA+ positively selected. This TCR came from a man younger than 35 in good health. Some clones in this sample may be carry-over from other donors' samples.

The nucleotide sequence is TGTGCCAGCAGCGCGTCAATGACTAGCAGCACAGATACGCAGTATTTT. Its translation is CASSASMTSSTDTQYF. The rearrangement combines TRBV9 with TRBJ2-3; 7 nucleotides in the junction match TRBD2. The CDR3 starts with the cysteine, ends with the phenylalanine, and has 16 residues. Only the CDR3 portion is preserved as DNA: 48 bases, with reading frame beginning at the first base. The V end gives up 3 bases and the J end 0 bases, leaving 7 bases in the junction not matched to a gene. The germline V gene gives CDR1 as SGDLS and CDR2 as YYNGEE.